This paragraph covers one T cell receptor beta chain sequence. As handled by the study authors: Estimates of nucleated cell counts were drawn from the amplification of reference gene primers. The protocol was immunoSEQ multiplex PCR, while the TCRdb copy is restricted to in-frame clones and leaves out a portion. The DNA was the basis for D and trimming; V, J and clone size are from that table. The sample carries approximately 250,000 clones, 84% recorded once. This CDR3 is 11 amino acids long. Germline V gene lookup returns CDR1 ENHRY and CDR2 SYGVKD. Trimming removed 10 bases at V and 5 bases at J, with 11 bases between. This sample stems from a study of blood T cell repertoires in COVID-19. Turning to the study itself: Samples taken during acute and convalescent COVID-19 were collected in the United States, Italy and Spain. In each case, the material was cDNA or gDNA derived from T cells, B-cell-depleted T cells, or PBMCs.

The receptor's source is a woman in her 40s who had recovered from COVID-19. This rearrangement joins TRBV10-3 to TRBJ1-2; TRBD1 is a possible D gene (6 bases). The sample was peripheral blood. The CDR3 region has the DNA TGTGCCACACGGACAGAGTATGGCTACACCTTC. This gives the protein CATRTEYGYTF.